This paragraph reports one TCR beta chain. This sample is drawn from a study of blood T cell repertoires in COVID-19. Overall study context: PBMCs, B-cell-depleted T cells, or T cells were the source of the cDNA or gDNA that made up the material.

Germline loops: CDR1 SGHDN, CDR2 FVKESK. CDR3 length: 15 residues. Trimming removed 7 bases from V and 0 bases from J, with 13 bases in between. Individuals aged roughly 18 to 100 years were recruited from 24 US areas. Donors were grouped by their self-reported clinical history. The assay was immunoSEQ multiplex PCR, and TCRdb's table has in-frame clones only and misses some. The sample has 400,000 to 500,000 clones, 70% to 90% seen once. The chain links TRBV14 to TRBJ2-1, with D possibly matching TRBD2 (5 bases). The sequenced material came from PBMCs or T cells enriched from blood (not recorded which). The receptor was derived from a woman between 18 and 30 years old who had been exposed to COVID-19. For the CDR3, the DNA is TGTGCCAGCACGCTGGACTCGAGCTCCTACAATGAGCAGTTCTTC. This encodes CASTLDSSSYNEQFF.